This T cell receptor (beta chain) was sequenced for a study of blood T cell repertoires in COVID-19 (dated by TCRdb to the early 2020s). Concerning the study at large: Samples from collaborators originated in the United States, Italy and Spain and spanned both the acute and convalescent phases of COVID-19. The material from the prospective study consisted of cDNA or gDNA derived from T cells, B-cell-depleted T cells, or PBMCs. The dataset comprised deeply sampled blood TCRbeta repertoires from subjects exposed to, actively infected with, or recovered from COVID-19. A freely available public database, intended as a resource for researchers studying the immune response to SARS-CoV-2, is where the repertoires were released. Samples came from the ongoing ImmuneRACE study (first 160 participants) plus 1,254 subjects from 6 global collaborators. Nearly every sample came with metadata listing a de-identified subject ID, COVID-19 status, age in years and sex. HLA class I and class II types, where available, came from metadata supplied by the sample provider rather than from assay-based typing.

TCRbeta CDR3 regions were amplified from genomic DNA using the immunoSEQ Assay, a bias-controlled multiplex PCR. Regarding the original processing steps: Nucleated cell counts per sample were estimated from amplification of reference gene primers within the assay. To quantify the absolute abundance of each unique TCRbeta CDR3 rearrangement, sequence reads were collapsed and filtered. For each sample, productive Simpson clonality was calculated by taking the square root of Simpson's diversity index across productive rearrangements. Entries here come from immuneACCESS through TCRdb and include only in-frame sequences with V and J called. Some clones fail to appear in such tables; in the studies checked, an unresolved V gene covers under half of the shortfall, and the cause of the remainder is unknown. That table gives V, J and clone size, and the DNA gave D and trimming. In this sample the table shows around 250,000 clones, roughly nine tenths of which occur a single time. 1.2% of the sample rests with the top ten.

Summary of the overall study and its limitations: The quantity of clinical and demographic metadata differed by source and by participant and was supplied without curation.

The CDR3 numbers 15 residues from cysteine through phenylalanine. Only the CDR3 region is kept as DNA, spanning 45 bases read in frame from base 1. Taken from the germline V gene (reference sequence), the CDR1 and CDR2 loops are GTSNPN and SVGIG. The germline ends are 18 bases apart after V is trimmed by 2 bases and J by 5 bases. Enrolling through a virtual design, the prospective study's participants ranged in age from about 18 to 89 years and lived across more than 20 United States geographic areas. Cohort assignment in the prospective study relied on participant-reported clinical history from a screening survey and a study questionnaire. In the prospective study, whole blood, serum and a nasopharyngeal or oropharyngeal swab were collected from each participant by mobile phlebotomists. Over a roughly 2-month period, participants in the prospective study had the option of providing additional blood draws and questionnaires. Prospective study blood samples were shipped either frozen or at room temperature before DNA extraction.

As concerns this clone: Its recognized antigen is unknown. No qualities accompany the bases; no much larger clone lies one base away.

The material sequenced was PBMCs or T cells enriched from blood (not recorded which). The chain links TRBV30 with TRBJ1-1; a weak D assignment points to TRBD1 (5 bases agree). The sequence was collected from a human donor in a cohort exposed to, infected with or recovered from COVID-19 (not recorded which). The donor label of this sample is uncertain. The nucleotides read TGTGCCTGGAGTAAGGAACGGCAGGGCGAGACTGAAGCTTTCTTT. The translation is CAWSKERQGETEAFF.